Below are 12 T cell receptor beta chains sequenced from a single sample in a study of cytomegalovirus exposure and HLA in healthy donors (dated by TCRdb to about 2017). Preparation of the library involved the immunoSEQ multiplex PCR assay. A mixture of 60 forward primers for TCR Vbeta segments and 13 reverse primers for TCR Jbeta segments was used in the multiplex PCR. TCRdb re-hosts the immuneACCESS table, in-frame sequences only. Its copies lack some clones; in the studies checked, an unresolved V gene accounts for under half of them, and the cause for the rest is not known. The sample table lists approximately 200,000 clones, 75% to 85% of them with a count of one. Approximately 1.4% of the sample is taken by the ten largest. Sequenced sample: PBMCs. Receptors were obtained from a girl aged 10-17 years in good health and CMV-seronegative.

This clone came up a few times. This chain uses TRBV6-6 with TRBJ2-7; maybe TRBD1 (6 bases). V gave up 7 bases and J gave up 2 bases, with 15 bases separating them. Germline CDR1 is MNHNY and CDR2 is SVGAGI (reference sequence). The CDR3 has 14 residues. In DNA, the CDR3 is TGTGCCAGCACCGGGCGGACAGTAACCTACGAGCAGTACTTC. The encoded protein is CASTGRTVTYEQYF.

Here the CDR3 reads CASSPRTSGQETQYF. CDR3 nucleotide sequence: TGTGCCAGCAGCCCACGGACTAGCGGCCAAGAGACCCAGTACTTC. The chain uses TRBV21-1 and TRBJ2-5; TRBD2 is the table's D call, not checked against the DNA. TRBV21-1 counts as a pseudogene. The CDR3 runs 15 residues.

This chain connects TRBV7-2 to TRBJ1-5, with D hard to call. Germline V lookup: CDR1 SGHTA, CDR2 FQGNSA. The CDR3 runs 13 residues. Trimming stripped 5 bases from V and 0 bases from J, with 5 bases between. Here the CDR3 DNA reads TGTGCCAGCAGCGCGTATAGCAATCAGCCCCAGCATTTT. Translated: CASSAYSNQPQHF.

The chain uses TRBV7-8 and TRBJ2-3; 7 bases fit TRBD2. CDR1 is SGHVS, CDR2 FQNEAQ, per germline. V gave up 3 bases and J gave up 3 bases; unmatched junction bases: 6. CDR3 size: 15 residues. The CDR3 reads CASSFAGRGTDTQYF. The CDR3 DNA sequence: TGTGCCAGCAGCTTTGCGGGGCGGGGGACAGATACGCAGTATTTT.

This rearrangement joins TRBV7-2 to TRBJ1-3; D is unresolved. CDR1 and CDR2 (germline): SGHTA, FQGNSA. The CDR3 runs to 17 residues. Trimming removed 1 base at V and 1 base at J, with 14 bases between. The CDR3: CASSLVGGPGSGNTIYF. In DNA form, the CDR3 reads TGTGCCAGCAGCTTAGTCGGAGGACCGGGATCTGGAAACACCATATATTTT.

This clone was seen just once. The rearrangement uses TRBV5-1 and TRBJ1-4, with D possibly being TRBD1 (6 bases). This CDR3 has 13 amino acids. Germline V gives CDR1 SGHRS, CDR2 YFSETQ. V shed 4 bases and J shed 5 bases, with 9 bases lying between them. The CDR3 DNA sequence: TGCGCCAGCAGCAGCGGACAGAATGAAAAACTGTTTTTT. Translated, it gives CASSSGQNEKLFF.

The chain joins TRBV2 to TRBJ2-7; perhaps TRBD1 as D (5 bases). The CDR3 covers 15 residues. Germline V gene sequence: CDR1 SNHLY, CDR2 FYNNEI. Trimming removed 0 bases from V and 1 base from J, with 10 bases in between. CDR3 region: CASSEAGVVSYEQYF. CDR3 nucleotide sequence: TGTGCCAGCAGTGAAGCAGGGGTGGTTTCCTACGAGCAGTACTTC.

V gene TRBV28 combines with J gene TRBJ2-7; TRBD1 might be the D (6 bases). Deletions cut 6 bases from V and 5 bases from J, with 17 bases between. The CDR3 covers 14 residues. The germline V gene encodes CDR1 MDHEN and CDR2 SYDVKM. DNA for the CDR3: TGTGCCAGCAGCCGGACAGTTGGGCTCGACGAGCAGTACTTC. Translation gives CASSRTVGLDEQYF.

The chain carries TRBV6-5 and TRBJ2-1; D remains ambiguous. CDR3 length: 13 residues. Germline V gives CDR1 MNHEY, CDR2 SVGAGI. V lost 5 bases, J lost 6 bases, and 11 bases lay in between. CDR3 in DNA: TGTGCCAGCAGTGTTAAATCGGTCAATGAGCAGTTCTTC. Translating gives CASSVKSVNEQFF.

The V call is TRBV5-1, the J call TRBJ1-2; D possibly corresponds to TRBD1 (5 bases). V lost 5 bases, J lost 4 bases, and 24 bases lay in between. The CDR3 has 17 amino acids. Germline loops: CDR1 SGHRS, CDR2 YFSETQ. The CDR3 DNA reads TGCGCCAGCAGAACCTCCGGACAAGGAGTGGGGCTCTATGGCTACACCTTC. Residues: CASRTSGQGVGLYGYTF.

V is TRBV2 and J is TRBJ1-4; tentative D call: TRBD1 (6 bases). Trimming pared 5 bases from V and 5 bases from J, leaving 24 bases between. Per germline, CDR1 SNHLY and CDR2 FYNNEI. The CDR3 is 18 residues long. The CDR3 is CASSRRWTARVLNEKLFF. As DNA, the CDR3 is TGTGCCAGCAGTCGAAGGTGGACAGCCCGTGTACTAAATGAAAAACTGTTTTTT.

This clone has only one observation. Its ends do not fully match the called genes, so a read error is possible. The chain recombines TRBV7-7 with TRBJ2-5; D remains unclear. Germline V CDR1 and CDR2: SSHAT, FNYEAQ (reference sequence). CDR3 size: 15 residues. In DNA form, the CDR3 reads TGTGCTAGCAGCTTGCGTGCGGCTGAAGCGGAGACCCAGTACTTC. Translation gives CASSLRAAEAETQYF.